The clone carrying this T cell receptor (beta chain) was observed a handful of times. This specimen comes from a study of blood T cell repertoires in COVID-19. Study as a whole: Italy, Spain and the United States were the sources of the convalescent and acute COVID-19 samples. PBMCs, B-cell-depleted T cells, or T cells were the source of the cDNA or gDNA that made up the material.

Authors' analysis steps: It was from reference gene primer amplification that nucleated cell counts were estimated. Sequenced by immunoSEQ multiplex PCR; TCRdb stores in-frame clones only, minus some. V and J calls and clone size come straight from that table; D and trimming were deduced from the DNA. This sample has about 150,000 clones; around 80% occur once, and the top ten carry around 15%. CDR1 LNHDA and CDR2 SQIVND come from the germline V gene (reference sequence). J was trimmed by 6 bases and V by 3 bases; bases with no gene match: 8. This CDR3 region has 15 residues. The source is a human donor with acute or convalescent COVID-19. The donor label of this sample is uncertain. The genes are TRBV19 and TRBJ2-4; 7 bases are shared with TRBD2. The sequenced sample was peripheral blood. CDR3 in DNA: TGTGCCAGTAGTATGGGGGGGTCCTTAGGAAACATTCAGTACTTC. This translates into CASSMGGSLGNIQYF. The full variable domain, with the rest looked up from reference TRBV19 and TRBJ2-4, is DGGITQSPKYLFRKEGQNVTLSCEQNLNHDAMYWYRQDPGQGLRLIYYSQIVNDFQKGDIAEGYSVSREKKESFPLTVTSAQKNPTAFYLCASSMGGSLGNIQYFGAGTRLSVL.